Presented here are 15 T cell receptor beta chains from one specimen sequenced in a study of T cells after yellow fever vaccination. From the 5' RACE reads, TCRdb called clonotypes with MiXCR, one entry per CDR3 protein. This table holds 340,000 or so distinct CDR3 sequences, around 13% found once. The specimen was CD4+ T cells sorted from PBMCs, collected 15 days after the yellow fever booster vaccination. The receptors derive from a man younger than 35 who received the YFV17D yellow fever vaccine.

This clonotype was counted only a few times. The J gene is TRBJ1-4, the V gene TRBV21-1. TRBV21-1 is given as a pseudogene. The CDR3 covers 20 residues. CDR3 protein: CASSKAKGEAKSATNEKLFF. The CDR3 region has the DNA TGTGCCAGCAGCAAAGCGAAGGGAGAAGCGAAATCGGCAACTAATGAAAAACTGTTTTTT.

The chain employs TRBV18 and TRBJ1-2, with 9 positions matching TRBD1. The CDR3 extends over 17 amino acids. After removal of 2 bases from V and 0 bases from J, the junction contained 7 bases not matched to a gene. Looked up from germline, CDR1 is KGHSH and CDR2 is LQKENI. The CDR3 region has the DNA TGTGCCAGCTCACCAGGGACAGGGATGGGAGCTAACTATGGCTACACCTTC. Encoded protein: CASSPGTGMGANYGYTF.

This chain joins TRBV20-1 and TRBJ1-1, with TRBD1 matching 8 bases. CDR3 length: 14 residues. Losses at the gene ends were 1 base for V and 4 bases for J; bases not matched to a gene: 5. Per the germline V gene, CDR1 is DFQATT and CDR2 is SNEGSKA (reference sequence). The CDR3 DNA reads as TGCAGTGCTAGAGTACAGGGGGGGAGCACTGAAGCTTTCTTT. Translation: CSARVQGGSTEAFF.

This clonotype was detected ten times or more. The chain uses TRBV4-2 and TRBJ2-6; D gene unclear. The germline CDR1 and CDR2 sequences are LGHNA and YNFKEQ. Trimming removed 1 base from V and 0 bases from J, with 4 bases in between. The CDR3 is made up of 15 amino acids. CDR3: CASSQAGSGANVLTF. The CDR3 DNA follows: TGTGCCAGCAGCCAAGCAGGCTCTGGGGCCAACGTCCTGACTTTC.

This clonotype was counted between two and nine times. The V call is TRBV24-1, the J call TRBJ2-3; TRBD1 agrees at 7 bases. J gave up 6 bases and V 5 bases, and 4 bases lay outside the gene matches. Germline V gives CDR1 KGHDR, CDR2 SFDVKD. CDR3 length: 13 amino acids. CDR3 in amino acids: CATSAARGDTQYF. The CDR3 DNA is TGTGCCACCAGTGCCGCCAGGGGGGATACGCAGTATTTT.

The chain links TRBV7-2 to TRBJ2-1; D perhaps matches TRBD2 (5 bases). Germline CDR1 is SGHTA and CDR2 is FQGNSA. V lost 3 bases to trimming and J lost 10 bases, with 13 bases between them. The CDR3 length is 13 residues. CDR3 sequence: CASSFGRGEEQFF. For the CDR3, the DNA is TGTGCCAGCAGCTTCGGACGGGGAGAGGAGCAGTTCTTC.

CDR3 protein: CASSYPFGSTGVGNEQFF. In DNA, the CDR3 is TGTGCCAGCAGTTACCCCTTTGGTTCGACAGGGGTTGGTAATGAGCAGTTCTTC. V usage is TRBV6-2 or TRBV6-3 and J usage is TRBJ2-1, with 8 positions matching TRBD1. With V trimmed by 2 bases and J by 7 bases, 16 bases remained unmatched. The CDR3 runs 18 residues. From germline, CDR1 is MNHEY and CDR2 SVGEGT.

The chain carries TRBV3-1 and TRBJ2-5, with D possibly being TRBD1 (5 bases). The CDR3 is made up of 12 amino acids. The germline V gene has CDR1 LGHDT and CDR2 YNNKEL (reference sequence). Trimming removed 4 bases from V and 10 bases from J, with 13 bases in between. The CDR3 nucleotides are TGTGCCAGCAGCCGGATCAGCAGGGTCCAGTACTTC. Translating it yields CASSRISRVQYF.

The V call is TRBV5-5, the J call TRBJ2-1, with D perhaps matching TRBD1 or TRBD2 (5 bases each). The CDR3 is 13 amino acids. From germline, CDR1 is SGHKS and CDR2 YYEKEE (reference sequence). The V end lost 6 bases, the J end lost 4 bases, and 11 bases lay between the germline ends. The CDR3 sequence: CASKRGTYNEQFF. In nucleotides, the CDR3 is TGTGCCAGCAAGAGGGGTACTTACAATGAGCAGTTCTTC.

This sequence joins TRBV5-1 and TRBJ2-3; TRBD1 matches 10 bases. From germline, CDR1 is SGHRS and CDR2 YFSETQ. The CDR3 is made up of 15 amino acids. The trim removed 4 bases at V and 7 bases at J, leaving 9 bases unmatched. The CDR3: CASSPEGQGFNTQYF. In DNA form, the CDR3 reads TGCGCCAGCAGCCCGGAGGGACAGGGGTTCAATACGCAGTATTTT.

This clonotype was seen a few times. The chain recombines TRBV5-8 with TRBJ2-3; D unclear. This CDR3 region has 12 residues. Per germline, CDR1 SGHTS and CDR2 YDEGEE. V was cut by 2 bases and J by 2 bases, with 3 bases left in between. CDR3 protein: CASSFITDTQYF. Here the CDR3 DNA reads TGTGCCAGCAGCTTTATCACAGATACGCAGTATTTT.

This clonotype was observed a few times. The V call is TRBV2, the J call TRBJ2-5; TRBD2 might be the D (5 bases). Germline CDR1 is SNHLY and CDR2 is FYNNEI. The CDR3 contains 11 residues. Between the trimmed V and J ends, which lost 6 bases and 7 bases, there was a span of 9 bases. The CDR3 DNA reads TGTGCCAGCAGCGCGGCGGGGACCCAGTACTTC. Translated: CASSAAGTQYF.

The V gene is TRBV27, the J gene TRBJ2-7; D gene uncertain. With 4 bases removed from V and 7 bases from J, the gap between germline ends came to 14 bases. The germline V gene has CDR1 MNHEY and CDR2 SMNVEV (reference sequence). The CDR3 is 13 amino acids. CDR3 in amino acids: CASSWSNLGEQYV. The CDR3 nucleotides read TGTGCCAGCAGTTGGTCCAACTTGGGGGAGCAGTACGTC.

The CDR3 is CASSPAGGLSNGYTF. As DNA, the CDR3 is TGTGCCAGCAGCCCCGCGGGGGGGCTTTCGAATGGCTACACCTTC. The V gene is TRBV7-2, the J gene TRBJ1-2, with a possible D match to TRBD1 (6 bases). This CDR3 has 15 amino acids. Trimming took off 5 bases at V and 6 bases at J, with 19 bases between the two ends. Germline CDR1 is SGHTA and CDR2 is FQGNSA.

CDR3 sequence reads: CASSLIWGQETQYF. The CDR3 nucleotides read TGTGCCAGCAGCTTAATATGGGGGCAAGAGACCCAGTACTTC. V and J are TRBV7-2 and TRBJ2-5; D is possibly TRBD1 or TRBD2 (5 bases each). V shed 2 bases and J shed 2 bases, with 9 bases lying between them. Germline V CDR1 and CDR2: SGHTA, FQGNSA. This CDR3 comprises 14 residues. Complete variable domain (other parts from reference TRBV7-2 and TRBJ2-5): GAGVSQSPSNKVTEKGKDVELRCDPISGHTALYWYRQSLGQGLEFLIYFQGNSAPDKSGLPSDRFSAERTGGSVSTLTIQRTQQEDSAVYLCASSLIWGQETQYFGPGTRLLVL.